Given below is one T cell receptor beta chain in context. Its antigen is unknown. The data stem from a study of chemoradiotherapy in HPV16-positive cancers. Study-level information: Candidate HPV-specific T-cell clones and common TCR motifs came from functional assays in two HPV16-positive patients.

Findings of the study overall: In HPV16-positive patients, HPV-responsive T-cell expansion tracked better recurrence-free survival. Functional assays defining HPV-specific T cells used only two HPV16-positive patients. Non-HPV-specific T cells did not expand in tumors during treatment, whereas candidate HPV-specific clones and E7-related motifs did.

Some clones are missing from TCRdb's copy, which holds only in-frame ones; the method was immunoSEQ multiplex PCR. The repertoire has roughly 1,100 clones, approximately 39% of them found once; the top ten carry about a sixth. Per germline, CDR1 SNHLY and CDR2 FYNNEI. The CDR3 loop spans 15 amino acids. Trimming removed 4 bases from V and 1 base from J, with 12 bases in between. This material was acquired from a patient who underwent chemoradiotherapy. The sequence derives from a human donor with HPV-associated anogenital cancer. This sequence joins TRBV2 and TRBJ2-3; D assignment may be TRBD1 or TRBD2 (5 bases each). CDR3 DNA: TGTGCCAGCAGTGTCAGTAGGGGAGGCACAGATACGCAGTATTTT. This encodes CASSVSRGGTDTQYF.